This T cell receptor beta chain was sequenced during a study of blood T cell repertoires in COVID-19. About the study: T cells, B-cell-depleted T cells, or PBMCs provided the cDNA or gDNA that served as material.

Produced via immunoSEQ multiplex PCR; TCRdb's table is partial and in-frame only. The table lists under 250,000 clones, roughly 80% of them singletons. Sequencing used peripheral blood. The sequence was obtained from a woman in her seventies with active or convalescent COVID-19.

The CDR3 DNA sequence: TGTGCCAGCAGCTTTTATAGCGGGAGGGCCACCGGGGAGCTGTTTTTT. It specifies CASSFYSGRATGELFF. The rearrangement links TRBV5-4 to TRBJ2-2; 11 positions match TRBD2. V shed 2 bases, J shed 4 bases, and the junction held 4 bases outside the gene matches. Germline CDR1 and CDR2: SGHNT and YYREEE (reference sequence). The CDR3 is made up of 16 amino acids.